Detailed here is one TCR beta chain. The table came from immunoSEQ multiplex PCR; TCRdb's copy has only in-frame clones and leaves some out. Altogether approximately 660,000 clones are present, over 75% being singletons, with the ten largest covering roughly 0.0097%. The sample belongs to a study of shared T cell receptors in the human thymus. The CDR3 is 15 amino acids. Germline-derived CDR1 and CDR2 are MDHEN and SYDVKM. J gave up 5 bases and V 6 bases, and 10 bases lay outside the gene matches. The data also belong to a second study, concerning human thymus T cells. That report adds: The thymus was resected at corrective cardiac surgery. Apparent skewing of V and J gene usage characterized both thymic and blood repertoires. The related literature has documented a marked overlap of thymic repertoires among unrelated individuals.

This sequence joins TRBV28 and TRBJ2-5; 9 bases fit TRBD1. The sequenced material came from thymocytes. This receptor was taken from a boy in the first two years of life with a congenital heart defect. CDR3 sequence (DNA): TGTGCCAGCAGCCATGGGACAGGGCGACTGGAGACCCAGTACTTC. Translating gives CASSHGTGRLETQYF.